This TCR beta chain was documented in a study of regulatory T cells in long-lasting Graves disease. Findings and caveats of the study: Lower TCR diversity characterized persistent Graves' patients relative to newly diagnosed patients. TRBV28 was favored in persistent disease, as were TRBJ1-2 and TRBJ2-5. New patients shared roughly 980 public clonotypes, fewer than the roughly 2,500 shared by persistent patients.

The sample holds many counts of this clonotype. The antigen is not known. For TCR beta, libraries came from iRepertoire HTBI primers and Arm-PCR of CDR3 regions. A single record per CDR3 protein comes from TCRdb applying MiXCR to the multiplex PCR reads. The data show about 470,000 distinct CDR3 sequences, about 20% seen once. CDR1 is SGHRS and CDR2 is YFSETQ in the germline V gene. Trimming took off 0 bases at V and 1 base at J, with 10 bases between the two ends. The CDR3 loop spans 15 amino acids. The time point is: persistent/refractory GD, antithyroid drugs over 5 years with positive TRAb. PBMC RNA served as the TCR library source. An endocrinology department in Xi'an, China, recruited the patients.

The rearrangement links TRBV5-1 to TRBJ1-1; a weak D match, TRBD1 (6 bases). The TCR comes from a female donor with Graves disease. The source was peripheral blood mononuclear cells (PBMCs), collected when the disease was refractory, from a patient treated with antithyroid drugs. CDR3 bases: TGCGCCAGCAGCTTGGGGGGGGCTTCGAACACTGAAGCTTTCTTT. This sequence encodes CASSLGGASNTEAFF.